The 30 T cell receptor beta chains below were found in one sample sequenced in a study of regulatory T cells in long-lasting Graves disease. Described time point: newly diagnosed GD, antithyroid drugs for less than 3 months. From PBMCs, RNA was extracted and then used to make the TCR library. Through Arm-PCR of CDR3 regions and iRepertoire HTBI primers, TCR beta libraries were built. TCRdb reprocessed the multiplex PCR reads with MiXCR, giving one entry per CDR3 protein. The sample includes about 470,000 distinct CDR3 sequences, about a sixth of them seen just once. The same sample was also used in a study of T cells in Graves' hyperthyroidism and ophthalmopathy.

This sample comprised peripheral blood mononuclear cells (PBMCs), obtained at new diagnosis, from a patient treated with antithyroid drugs. The receptors come from a man aged 35 to 55 with Graves disease.

This clonotype was counted ten times or more. This rearrangement joins TRBV15 to TRBJ1-5, with D tentatively TRBD1 (5 bases). Trimming took 4 bases from V and 8 from J, leaving 18 bases between them. The CDR3 spans 15 residues. CDR1 and CDR2 (germline): LNHNV, YYDKDF (reference sequence). The DNA of the CDR3 is TGTGCCACCAGCATGGTGGTACAGCTAGGGGAGCCCCAGCATTTT. Encoded protein: CATSMVVQLGEPQHF.

At least ten counts were recorded for this clonotype. The chain employs TRBV20-1 and TRBJ1-1; TRBD1 matches 7 bases. The CDR3 runs to 13 residues. Germline CDR1 is DFQATT and CDR2 is SNEGSKA (reference sequence). CDR3 nucleotide sequence: TGCAGCTCCGAGGGGGCCTCGAGCACTGAAGCTTTCTTT. This codes for CSSEGASSTEAFF.

The chain is built from TRBV7-6 and TRBJ1-2, with no clear D. V was pared by 1 base and J by 8 bases, with 14 bases between. This CDR3 has 14 residues. The germline CDR1 and CDR2 sequences are SGHVS and FNYEAQ. CDR3 bases: TGTGCCAGCAGCTTAGGGGTAAATTTGGGAGGCTACACCTTC. Protein sequence: CASSLGVNLGGYTF.

The gene calls are TRBV4-1 and TRBJ1-5, with D hard to call. CDR3 size: 15 residues. CDR1 is MGHRA, CDR2 YSYEKL, per germline. Trimming cost V 0 bases and J 0 bases, with 6 bases left between them. CDR3 sequence reads: CASSQDKASNQPQHF. DNA of the CDR3: TGCGCCAGCAGCCAAGATAAGGCTAGCAATCAGCCCCAGCATTTT.

This chain joins TRBV5-6 and TRBJ1-1, with D perhaps matching TRBD1 (5 bases). Trimming took off 5 bases at V and 2 bases at J, with 19 bases between the two ends. This CDR3 region has 16 residues. The germline CDR1 and CDR2 sequences are SGHDT and YYEEEE. Here the CDR3 reads CASSAEATRENTEAFF. The CDR3 bases are TGTGCCAGCAGTGCGGAGGCGACCAGGGAAAACACTGAAGCTTTCTTT.

The sample holds many counts of this clonotype. The gene calls are TRBV6-2 or TRBV6-3 and TRBJ2-7; D possibly matches TRBD1 or TRBD2 (6 bases each). CDR3 size: 14 residues. Per the germline V gene, CDR1 is MNHEY and CDR2 is SVGEGT. V was cut by 5 bases and J by 3 bases, with 14 bases left in between. The CDR3 DNA follows: TGTGCCAGCAGTGAAGGGGGGCCCCTCTACGAGCAGTACTTC. The encoded protein is CASSEGGPLYEQYF.

This clonotype was seen repeatedly, ten times or more. The chain carries TRBV29-1 and TRBJ2-1, with TRBD1 matching over 7 bases. CDR1 SQVTM and CDR2 ANQGSEA come from the germline V gene. V was pared by 4 bases and J by 2 bases, with 2 bases of the junction left unmatched. CDR3 length: 13 amino acids. CDR3: CSVATGTYNEQFF. The CDR3 region has the DNA TGCAGCGTTGCGACAGGGACCTACAATGAGCAGTTCTTC.

As for this clonotype: This may be a read error: a much more frequent sequence differs by one nucleotide. This sequence joins TRBV30 and TRBJ2-1; 10 nucleotides agree with TRBD2. The CDR3 is 14 residues long. Germline V gives CDR1 GTSNPN, CDR2 SVGIG (reference sequence). The CDR3 coding sequence is TGTGCCTGGAGTAAGCGGGAGGGCCAGGATGAGCAGCTCTTC. It encodes CAWSKREGQDEQLF.

This clonotype appeared many times. This chain connects TRBV27 to TRBJ2-7; 7 bases align to TRBD2. Per the germline V gene, CDR1 is MNHEY and CDR2 is SMNVEV (reference sequence). The CDR3 covers 14 residues. The J segment lost 4 bases and the V segment lost 6 bases, leaving 9 bases of the junction unmatched. CDR3 sequence (DNA): TGTGCCAGCAGGTTGGGGGGGATTGGTTACGAGCAGTACTTC. This sequence encodes CASRLGGIGYEQYF.

About this clonotype: It may be a read error: a sequence one base away is much more abundant. The V call is TRBV2, the J call TRBJ1-5; perhaps TRBD1 as D (6 bases). This CDR3 spans 17 amino acids. Germline V lookup: CDR1 SNHLY, CDR2 FYNNEI. Trimming shortened V by 2 bases and J by 2 bases, and 16 bases separated the two germline ends. CDR3 DNA: TGTGCCAGCAGTGAACCCTGGGGGCAGCGGGGCAATCAGCCCCAGCATTTT. Translated, it gives CASSEPWGQRGNQPQHF.

Only a few counts were recorded for this clonotype. This chain connects TRBV19 to TRBJ1-5; 7 nucleotides agree with TRBD1. The CDR3 runs 17 residues. From germline, CDR1 is LNHDA and CDR2 SQIVND (reference sequence). V was clipped by 4 bases and J by 4 bases; unmatched bases: 13. CDR3 nucleotide sequence: TGTGCCAGTAGTACACCCAGACAGGGAGGAGGGAATCAGCCCCAGCATTTT. It yields the protein CASSTPRQGGGNQPQHF. Complete variable domain (other parts from reference TRBV19 and TRBJ1-5): DGGITQSPKYLFRKEGQNVTLSCEQNLNHDAMYWYRQDPGQGLRLIYYSQIVNDFQKGDIAEGYSVSREKKESFPLTVTSAQKNPTAFYLCASSTPRQGGGNQPQHFGDGTRLSIL.

Many counts were recorded for this clonotype. This could be a read error, since a much larger clone is one nucleotide away. The V gene is TRBV13, the J gene TRBJ2-2, with D possibly matching TRBD2 (6 bases). The germline V gene encodes CDR1 PRHDT and CDR2 FYEKMQ (reference sequence). The CDR3 extends over 14 amino acids. Trimming took off 5 bases at V and 1 base at J, with 8 bases between the two ends. CDR3 sequence: CASSQAGNTGELFF. CDR3 coding DNA: TGTGCCAGCAGCCAAGCGGGGAACACCGGGGAGCTGTTTTTT.

The sample holds a few counts of this clonotype. In nucleotides, the CDR3 is TGTGCCAGCAGCCAAGATTCGGGGGGCGCGACTGAAGCTTTCTTT. It specifies CASSQDSGGATEAFF. The V gene is TRBV3-1, the J gene TRBJ1-1; tentatively, D is TRBD1 (6 bases). CDR1 and CDR2 (germline): LGHDT, YNNKEL (reference sequence). The CDR3 sequence is 15 residues long. Trimming removed 0 bases from V and 5 bases from J, with 13 bases in between.

The rearrangement links TRBV27 to TRBJ2-6; no clear D. CDR1 MNHEY and CDR2 SMNVEV come from the germline V gene (reference sequence). V lost 3 bases, J lost 0 bases, and 6 bases lay in between. This CDR3 has 15 amino acids. The CDR3 region is CASSFSNSGANVLTF. CDR3 DNA: TGTGCCAGCAGTTTTTCGAACTCTGGGGCCAACGTCCTGACTTTC.

This clonotype was counted at least ten times. The V gene is TRBV5-1, the J gene TRBJ2-7; 9 nucleotides line up with TRBD2. The CDR3 length is 16 residues. With 0 bases clipped from V and 0 bases from J, the junction kept 4 bases outside the gene matches. In germline, CDR1 is SGHRS, CDR2 YFSETQ. In DNA form, the CDR3 reads TGCGCCAGCAGCTTGGCCGCGGGAGGGGCCTCCTACGAGCAGTACTTC. The encoded protein is CASSLAAGGASYEQYF.

This clonotype was observed at least ten times. The rearrangement joins TRBV7-9 to TRBJ2-3, with D perhaps TRBD2 (7 bases). V dropped 5 bases and J dropped 3 bases, with 18 bases sitting between them. CDR1 SEHNR and CDR2 FQNEAQ come from the germline V gene (reference sequence). The CDR3 consists of 16 residues. Written as DNA, the CDR3 is TGTGCCAGCAGCCAAAGCGGGACACCTTGGACAGATACGCAGTATTTT. This codes for CASSQSGTPWTDTQYF.

This clonotype has a handful of counts. The rearrangement links TRBV3-1 to TRBJ1-2; a weak D match, TRBD1 (6 bases). V was cut by 0 bases and J by 2 bases, with 13 bases left in between. The CDR3 runs 16 residues. Germline values: CDR1 LGHDT, CDR2 YNNKEL (reference sequence). The CDR3 DNA reads as TGTGCCAGCAGCCAAGATCCCCGGACAGTCAACTATGGCTACACCTTC. Its translation: CASSQDPRTVNYGYTF.

This clonotype was seen repeatedly, ten times or more. The chain uses TRBV27 and TRBJ2-7, with TRBD2 identical over 11 bases. The V gene's germline CDR1 is MNHEY and CDR2 SMNVEV (reference sequence). V lost 5 bases to trimming and J lost 4 bases; unmatched junction nucleotides: 10. This CDR3 has 16 residues. In DNA, the CDR3 is TGTGCCAGCAGTGCGAAACTAGCGGGAGTCCCGTACGAGCAGTACTTC. Protein product: CASSAKLAGVPYEQYF.

About this clonotype itself: A much more abundant neighbour one base away suggests this may be a read error. The chain is built from TRBV20-1 and TRBJ2-5, with 8 bases lining up with TRBD1. There are 13 residues in the CDR3. Germline V lookup: CDR1 DFQATT, CDR2 SNEGSKA (reference sequence). CDR3 nucleotides: TGCAGTGCTACGGACAGGGTCCAAGAGGCCCAGTACTTC. Translated: CSATDRVQEAQYF.

Many counts were recorded for this clonotype. V gene TRBV3-1 combines with J gene TRBJ1-1; TRBD1 agrees at 11 bases. Trimming cost V 0 bases and J 4 bases; bases outside gene matches: 1. The CDR3 is 15 residues long. Germline assignment: CDR1 LGHDT and CDR2 YNNKEL (reference sequence). CDR3 protein: CASSQDGTGGTEAFF. The CDR3 DNA reads as TGTGCCAGCAGCCAAGATGGGACAGGGGGCACTGAAGCTTTCTTT.

This rearrangement joins TRBV4-2 to TRBJ2-7; possible D gene TRBD2, 6 bases. Germline V gives CDR1 LGHNA, CDR2 YNFKEQ. Trimming shortened V by 3 bases and J by 3 bases, and 9 bases separated the two germline ends. This CDR3 has 13 amino acids. The CDR3 reads CASSQEGGYEQYF. In DNA, the CDR3 is TGTGCCAGCAGCCAGGAGGGCGGCTACGAGCAGTACTTC.

The genes are TRBV4-1 and TRBJ1-1, with D possibly matching TRBD1 (6 bases). Between the trimmed V and J ends, which lost 6 bases and 6 bases, there was a span of 14 bases. This CDR3 is 13 amino acids long. Germline values: CDR1 MGHRA, CDR2 YSYEKL. CDR3: CASRRPGTPEAFF. CDR3 in DNA: TGCGCCAGCAGACGTCCCGGGACACCTGAAGCTTTCTTT.

The V call is TRBV4-1, the J call TRBJ1-1; weak D call: TRBD1 (6 bases). From germline, CDR1 is MGHRA and CDR2 YSYEKL. This CDR3 spans 14 amino acids. V dropped 2 bases and J dropped 6 bases, with 13 bases sitting between them. The CDR3 nucleotides are TGCGCCAGCAGCCAATGGGGGGGGGGCCCTGAAGCTTTCTTT. It is translated as CASSQWGGGPEAFF.

As to this clonotype: Since a much larger clone is just one base distant, this may be a read error. The rearrangement uses TRBV6-6 and TRBJ2-1; 9 positions match TRBD2. CDR1 and CDR2 from the germline V gene are MNHNY and SVGAGI (reference sequence). The CDR3 runs 16 residues. Germline trimming cut 0 bases from V and 6 bases from J; bases unmatched to any gene: 6. The CDR3 protein is CASSYSTSGKVNEQFF. In DNA form, the CDR3 reads TGTGCCAGCAGTTACTCGACTAGCGGTAAGGTCAATGAGCAGTTCTTC.

This clonotype has a count of ten or more. The V and J genes are TRBV7-2 and TRBJ2-7; 13 bases fit TRBD2. Germline V lookup: CDR1 SGHTA, CDR2 FQGNSA. Trimming at V came to 5 bases and at J to 4 bases, leaving 14 bases not matched to a gene. The CDR3 length is 18 residues. The CDR3 DNA follows: TGTGCCAGCAGCCGTCCGAGACTAGCGGGAGGATTCATGTACGAGCAGTACTTC. It yields the protein CASSRPRLAGGFMYEQYF.

This clonotype was picked up many times. The rearrangement uses TRBV2 and TRBJ2-1; D is uncertain. Trimming pared 4 bases from V and 0 bases from J, leaving 7 bases between. The CDR3 consists of 14 residues. Germline CDR1 reads SNHLY; CDR2 reads FYNNEI. CDR3 region: CASSASFSYNEQFF. The CDR3 region has the DNA TGTGCCAGCAGTGCATCGTTCTCCTACAATGAGCAGTTCTTC.

The CDR3 DNA reads TGCGCCAGCAGCTTGGAGGGAGTAGACAGGGGCTATGGCTACACCTTC. As protein: CASSLEGVDRGYGYTF. The chain carries TRBV5-1 and TRBJ1-2; 8 bases map to TRBD1. Germline V lookup: CDR1 SGHRS, CDR2 YFSETQ. V shed 0 bases, J shed 4 bases, and the junction held 8 bases outside the gene matches. The CDR3 consists of 16 residues.

This clonotype was observed many times. The genes are TRBV18 and TRBJ2-3; 7 nucleotides line up with TRBD1. CDR1 and CDR2 (germline): KGHSH, LQKENI. The CDR3 consists of 15 residues. After removal of 5 bases from V and 0 bases from J, the junction contained 5 bases not matched to a gene. The CDR3 loop reads CASSADRASTDTQYF. The CDR3 DNA follows: TGTGCCAGCTCAGCAGACAGGGCAAGCACAGATACGCAGTATTTT.

The chain uses TRBV10-3 and TRBJ2-7; 8 positions agree with TRBD2. Germline CDR1 reads ENHRY; CDR2 reads SYGVKD. The ends lost 5 bases at V and 1 base at J; junction bases unmatched: 7. The CDR3 runs 15 residues. CDR3 protein: CAISPSGSLSYEQYF. DNA of the CDR3: TGTGCCATCAGTCCCAGCGGGAGCCTTTCCTACGAGCAGTACTTC.

This clonotype was seen repeatedly, ten times or more. The chain uses TRBV12-3 or TRBV12-4 and TRBJ2-5; no definite D call. The CDR3 spans 18 residues. V was pared by 2 bases and J by 4 bases, with 23 bases between. CDR3: CASSLIPGWIPSGETQYF. The CDR3, as DNA: TGTGCCAGCAGTTTAATCCCCGGGTGGATCCCTTCAGGAGAGACCCAGTACTTC.